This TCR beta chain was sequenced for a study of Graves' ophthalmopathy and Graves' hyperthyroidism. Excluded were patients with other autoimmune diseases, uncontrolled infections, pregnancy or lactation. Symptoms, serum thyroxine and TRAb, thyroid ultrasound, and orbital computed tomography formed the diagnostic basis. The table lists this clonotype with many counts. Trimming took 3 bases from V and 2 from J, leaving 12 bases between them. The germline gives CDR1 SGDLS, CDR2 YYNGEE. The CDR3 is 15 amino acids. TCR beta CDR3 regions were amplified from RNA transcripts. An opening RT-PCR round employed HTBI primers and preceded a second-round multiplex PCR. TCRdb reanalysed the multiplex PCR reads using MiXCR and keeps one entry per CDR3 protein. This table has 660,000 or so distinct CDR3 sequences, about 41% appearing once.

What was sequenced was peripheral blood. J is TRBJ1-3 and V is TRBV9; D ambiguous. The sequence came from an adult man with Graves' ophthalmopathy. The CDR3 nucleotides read TGTGCCAGCAGCGAAGAGAGTGGCGCTGGAAACACCATATATTTT. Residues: CASSEESGAGNTIYF.